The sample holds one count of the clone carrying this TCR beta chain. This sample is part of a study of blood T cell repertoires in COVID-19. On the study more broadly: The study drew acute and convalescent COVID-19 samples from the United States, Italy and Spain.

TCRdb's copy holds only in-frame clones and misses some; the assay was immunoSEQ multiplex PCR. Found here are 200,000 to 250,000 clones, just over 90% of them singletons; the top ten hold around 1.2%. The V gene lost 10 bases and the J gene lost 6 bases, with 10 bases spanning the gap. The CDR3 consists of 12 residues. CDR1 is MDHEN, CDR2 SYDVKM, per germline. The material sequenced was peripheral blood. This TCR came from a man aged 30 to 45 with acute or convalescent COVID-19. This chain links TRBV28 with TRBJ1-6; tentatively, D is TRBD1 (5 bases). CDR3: CATRVGNSPLHF. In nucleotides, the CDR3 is TGTGCCACCAGGGTCGGTAATTCACCCCTCCACTTT.